This T cell receptor beta chain stems from a study of early stage breast cancer tumors (dated by TCRdb to about 2017). In the study overall: Of the approximately 15 invasive breast tumors, 12 to 13 were found to be estrogen receptor-positive, progesterone receptor-positive and HER2-negative. Of the 12 ER+/PR+/HER2- tumors, eight were classified as invasive ductal carcinomas and four as invasive lobular carcinomas. On average, each sample had roughly 9.9-fold read coverage. A total of about 2.9 million templates, representing approximately 1,100,000 unique clonotypes, were detected across all samples.

Two independent genomic DNA replicates were amplified for each sample, with around 0.5 ug used for blood and approximately 1.5 ug for tumor or normal breast. TCRB sequencing of genomic DNA was carried out with the ImmunoSeq Intro kit according to the manufacturer's instructions. Multiplex PCR ran 30 to 40 cycles with proprietary primers and spike-in control sequences for absolute quantification. Single-end 150-bp reads were used to sequence an 87-bp fragment spanning the CDR3 plus the flanking V and J genes. Seven samples, each with two replicates, were multiplexed per lane of an Illumina MiSeq using version 3.0 chemistry. For the original study's pipeline: Raw data were processed by the vendor's proprietary pipeline, with both replicates merged into one result per sample. To define clonotypes, the study grouped productive rearrangements that shared the V-gene family, CDR3 amino acid sequence and J-gene segment. To compute clonality, the normalized Shannon entropy (Pielou evenness) of TCRB abundances was subtracted from 1. To estimate T cell density, the total number of templates was divided by the input cell count, which was inferred from how much DNA went in. Recon with default parameters was used to estimate total repertoire diversity and clonality. Clonotypes with over 0.1% abundance in tumor and at least 32-fold higher abundance in tumor than in normal breast were defined as tumor-enriched. TCRdb holds this immuneACCESS table with in-frame rearrangements only. Some clones are missing; in checked studies, unresolved V genes explain under half, and the rest has no known cause. For V, J and clone size, that table is used; D and trimming come from the DNA. In this sample the table shows some 30,000 clones, roughly four fifths of which occur a single time. The ten largest account for roughly a tenth of the sample.

With respect to this clone: Its antigen target is currently unknown. Nothing much larger sits one base from this clone, and base qualities are not available.

About 20-50 mg of tumor tissue was diced, and more than 2.5 ug of DNA was typically obtained. The study profiled bulk TCR beta-chain repertoires in matched peripheral blood, tumor and adjacent normal breast tissue taken from approximately 16 patients with early-stage breast cancer. After resection, visually identified tumor tissue was excised and placed in prechilled RNAlater. Tumor tissue (about 18-50 mg) was diced and then homogenized with a TissueLyser II in RLTplus buffer containing beta-mercaptoethanol and antifoaming agent. The Qiagen AllPrep DNA/RNA Mini kit was used to extract genomic DNA. Broader findings and caveats from the paper: Because the cohort was small, analysis by tumor subtype was not possible. Repertoires from blood and normal breast were more alike than repertoires from blood and tumor, and in about 90% of the 16 patients, comparing each tissue with blood separated tumor from normal. Chain pairing and functional markers such as CD4, CD8 and FOXP3 were missed by bulk genomic DNA sequencing of unsorted cells. Compared with adjacent normal breast tissue, tumors had higher clonality and around 2.7-fold greater T cell density. Enriched TCRB sequences shared across patients were found to be mostly commonly generated sequences that were unlikely to play an important role in the tumor microenvironment.

CDR3 length: 15 amino acids, cysteine to phenylalanine. Only the CDR3 part of the read is kept: 45 bases, read in frame from the first base. Looking up the germline V gene yields CDR1 MNHEY and CDR2 SVGAGI. Trimming takes 2 bases off V and 7 bases off J; junction bases not matched to a gene: 8. The receptor chain draws on TRBV6-5 and TRBJ1-1, with 9 bases in between that match TRBD1. The receptor was derived from a person aged 25 to 39 with breast cancer. The material sequenced was breast tumor tissue. The CDR3 sequence is CASSYRDRAISEAFF. At the DNA level, the sequence is TGTGCCAGCAGTTACCGGGACAGGGCTATCAGTGAAGCTTTCTTT.